The present entry profiles one TCR beta chain with its context. TRB cDNA libraries were made by UMI-labeled 5' RACE. Reanalyzing the 5' RACE reads, TCRdb keeps one entry per CDR3 protein, without DNA. With some 130,000 distinct CDR3 sequences in the sample, the ten largest clones hold roughly 0.3%. This record comes from a study of CXCR3-negative and CXCR3-positive naive CD8 T cells. The CDR3 totals 11 residues. The germline V gene encodes CDR1 MNHNY and CDR2 SVGAGI (reference sequence). The genes are TRBV6-6 and TRBJ1-1; TCRdb's assignment of TRBD1 cannot be checked, as there is no DNA. The receptor was isolated from a human donor in good health. Some clones in this sample may be carry-over from other donors' samples. Sequenced input: naive CXCR3- CD8+ T cells from blood. This sample's subset: CD45RO-CCR7+CD27+CD95- naive CD8+ T cells lacking CXCR3 (TNR3-). The CDR3 loop is CASSSGIEAFF.